Presented here are 10 T cell receptor beta chains from one specimen sequenced in a study of T cells in Graves' hyperthyroidism and ophthalmopathy. RNA transcripts were the template for amplifying TCR beta CDR3 regions. In the first-round RT-PCR of the TCR CDR3, the HTBI primer set was used. TCRdb analysed the multiplex PCR reads with MiXCR anew, one entry per CDR3 protein. The sample yields approximately 480,000 distinct CDR3 sequences, less than 25% seen once. The specimen sequenced was blood. The receptors derive from a young man with Graves' hyperthyroidism.

This chain joins TRBV19 and TRBJ1-2, with 10 bases fitting TRBD1. This CDR3 spans 15 amino acids. Looked up from germline, CDR1 is LNHDA and CDR2 is SQIVND (reference sequence). V lost 9 bases, J lost 3 bases, and 10 bases stayed unmatched. CDR3 in amino acids: CASWETGTGDYGYTF. CDR3 coding DNA: TGTGCCAGCTGGGAGACCGGGACAGGGGACTATGGCTACACCTTC.

This chain links TRBV11-2 with TRBJ2-5; 14 positions agree with TRBD2. In germline, CDR1 is SGHAT, CDR2 FQNNGV. V dropped 6 bases and J dropped 4; count of bases not matched to a gene: 10. The CDR3 is 17 residues long. The CDR3 reads CASRRLAGGPRAETQYF. Here the CDR3 DNA reads TGTGCCAGCAGGCGACTAGCGGGGGGGCCTAGGGCAGAGACCCAGTACTTC.

Many counts were recorded for this clonotype. The V call is TRBV12-3 or TRBV12-4, the J call TRBJ1-1, with D tentatively TRBD1 (5 bases). The CDR3 runs to 13 residues. Trimming removed 8 bases at V and 0 bases at J, with 10 bases between. The CDR3 region is CASGWGMNTEAFF. The CDR3 bases are TGTGCCAGCGGTTGGGGGATGAACACTGAAGCTTTCTTT.

On this clonotype itself: This is likely a read error, given that the CDR3 carries no conserved phenylalanine or tryptophan at its end. The chain joins TRBV19 to TRBJ2-5; D remains unclear. This CDR3 is 16 amino acids long. The V and J ends lost 5 bases and 1 base respectively, with 17 bases between them. Germline CDR1 reads LNHDA; CDR2 reads SQIVND (reference sequence). CDR3: CASSVSGSPPQETQYL. The CDR3 nucleotides read TGTGCCAGTAGTGTCTCCGGAAGTCCGCCCCAAGAGACCCAGTACCTC.

The sample holds many counts of this clonotype. The CDR3 loop reads CASSIWVRGELPQHF. CDR3 nucleotides: TGTGCCAGTAGTATTTGGGTCAGGGGAGAATTGCCCCAGCATTTT. The rearrangement links TRBV19 to TRBJ1-5; weak D call: TRBD1 (6 bases). V dropped 3 bases and J dropped 9 bases, with 18 bases sitting between them. The CDR3 is made up of 15 amino acids. In germline, CDR1 is LNHDA, CDR2 SQIVND (reference sequence).

This clonotype has a handful of counts. The chain employs TRBV9 and TRBJ2-2; the match to TRBD2 covers 8 bases. In germline, CDR1 is SGDLS, CDR2 YYNGEE. With 4 bases clipped from V and 1 base from J, the junction kept 6 bases outside the gene matches. CDR3 length: 16 residues. CDR3 residues: CASSWGLAGNTGELFF. The CDR3 DNA follows: TGTGCCAGCAGCTGGGGGCTAGCGGGGAACACCGGGGAGCTGTTTTTT.

This clonotype was seen a few times. The chain recombines TRBV4-2 with TRBJ1-1; 7 bases agree with TRBD1. Germline assignment: CDR1 LGHNA and CDR2 YNFKEQ. The length of the CDR3 is 14 residues. Unmatched junction bases numbered 2, after V lost 0 bases and J lost 4 bases. CDR3 sequence: CASSQEGGGTEAFF. CDR3 DNA: TGTGCCAGCAGCCAAGAAGGGGGCGGCACTGAAGCTTTCTTT.

With regard to this clonotype: A much larger clone lies one base from this, so it may be a read error. The J gene is TRBJ2-2, the V gene TRBV5-1; TRBD1 matches 9 bases. Germline loops: CDR1 SGHRS, CDR2 YFSETQ. This CDR3 region has 15 residues. The trim removed 6 bases at V and 5 bases at J, leaving 8 bases unmatched. The CDR3 bases are TGCGCCAGCATCTCCGGGACAGGGTGGACCGGGGAGCTGTTTTTT. This gives the protein CASISGTGWTGELFF.

This clonotype occurred a few times. The chain has TRBV27 and TRBJ1-2, with 7 positions matching TRBD1. V shed 6 bases, J shed 3 bases, and the junction held 4 bases outside the gene matches. The germline V gene has CDR1 MNHEY and CDR2 SMNVEV (reference sequence). The length of the CDR3 is 13 residues. CDR3 nucleotides: TGTGCCAGCAGGCCGGGACAGTACTATGGCTACACCTTC. Its protein product is CASRPGQYYGYTF.

This clonotype was seen many times. The chain recombines TRBV28 with TRBJ1-5; a possible D gene is TRBD1 (6 bases). The CDR3 runs to 15 residues. V lost 5 bases and J lost 0, with 11 bases in between. CDR1 MDHEN and CDR2 SYDVKM come from the germline V gene. The CDR3 loop reads CASSLRDISNQPQHF. The CDR3 DNA follows: TGTGCCAGCAGTCTCCGGGACATTAGCAATCAGCCCCAGCATTTT. Complete variable domain (other parts from reference TRBV28 and TRBJ1-5): DVKVTQSSRYLVKRTGEKVFLECVQDMDHENMFWYRQDPGLGLRLIYFSYDVKMKEKGDIPEGYSVSREKKERFSLILESASTNQTSMYLCASSLRDISNQPQHFGDGTRLSIL.